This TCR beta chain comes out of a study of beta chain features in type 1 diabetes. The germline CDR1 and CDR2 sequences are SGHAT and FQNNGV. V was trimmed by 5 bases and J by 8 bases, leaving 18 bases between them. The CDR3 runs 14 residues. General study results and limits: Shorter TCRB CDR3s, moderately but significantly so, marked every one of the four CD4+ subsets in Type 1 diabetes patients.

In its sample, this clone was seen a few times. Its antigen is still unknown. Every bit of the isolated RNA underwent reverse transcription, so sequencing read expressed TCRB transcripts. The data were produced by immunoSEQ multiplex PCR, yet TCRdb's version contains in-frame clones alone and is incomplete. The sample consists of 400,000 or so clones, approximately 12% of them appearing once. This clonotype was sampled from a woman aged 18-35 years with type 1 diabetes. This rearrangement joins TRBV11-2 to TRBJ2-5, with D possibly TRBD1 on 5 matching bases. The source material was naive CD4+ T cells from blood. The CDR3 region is CASSPLWGPGTQYF. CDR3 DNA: TGTGCCAGCAGCCCCCTATGGGGCCCAGGTACCCAGTACTTC.